The clone carrying this T cell receptor beta chain appeared a single time. The target antigen is unknown. The data stem from a study of cytomegalovirus exposure and HLA in healthy donors. Study results and limitations: Using the classifier, cytomegalovirus status was reportedly diagnosed with high specificity and sensitivity. According to the study, 150 to 200 TCR beta chains were cytomegalovirus-associated. An analysis done earlier found most TCR beta V segments productive about 90% or about 30% of the time.

CDR1 is SEHNR and CDR2 is FQNEAQ in the germline V gene (reference sequence). With V trimmed by 3 bases and J by 4 bases, 8 bases remained unmatched. CDR3 length: 16 residues. The study ran its PCR with 60 Vbeta and 13 Jbeta primers. This table comes from immunoSEQ multiplex PCR, and its TCRdb copy is limited to in-frame clones, with some not included. The table lists approximately 160,000 clones, roughly two thirds of them singletons. The V gene is TRBV7-9, the J gene TRBJ1-3; 8 nucleotides match TRBD1. Specimen: PBMCs. The sequence came from a woman aged 40 to 55 in good health and CMV-seropositive. The DNA of the CDR3 is TGTGCCAGCAGCTTTTTCGGACAGGGATCAGGAAACACCATATATTTT. Its protein product is CASSFFGQGSGNTIYF.